This TCR beta chain emerged from a study of cytomegalovirus exposure and HLA in healthy donors. The method was immunoSEQ multiplex PCR; TCRdb's version includes in-frame clones alone and lacks a portion of them. The data show roughly 90,000 clones, with about 85% seen just once and 20% to 25% held by the top ten. Notes on this clone: No antigen is known for it.

J was trimmed by 5 bases and V by 3 bases; bases with no gene match: 7. This CDR3 contains 14 residues. Germline V CDR1 and CDR2: MDHEN, SYDVKM. Findings of the study overall: The CMV antigen specificity of a few CMV-associated chains was confirmed through in vitro analysis. Some TCR beta chains (about 180 of them) were listed as cytomegalovirus-associated.

The chain uses TRBV28 and TRBJ2-7; TRBD1 matches 7 bases. The TCR originated in a young man in good health and CMV-seropositive. Sequenced input: PBMCs. CDR3: CASSLTGLTDEQYF. The CDR3 coding sequence is TGTGCCAGCAGTTTGACAGGGCTAACAGACGAGCAGTACTTC.